This T cell receptor beta chain was documented in a study of shared clonotypes between healthy human individuals (dated by TCRdb to 2020 to 2022). The study in broad terms: The cohort included a few men and a couple of women between 18 and 49 years of age. For each donor, CD4 naive and CD4 memory were each run on three plates, CD8 naive on two plates, and CD8 memory on one plate. The study deeply sequenced blood TCR repertoires of about 5 healthy adults to estimate repertoire size and the extent of clonotype sharing between individuals. Libraries were prepared and TCR repertoires were sequenced by different laboratories using diverse techniques, in order to increase sequencing depth and limit assay-specific biases. Leukapheresis yielded between about 0.9 and 10 billion PBMCs per donor. What the authors observed across the whole study: Sampling was limited to blood, and TCR repertoires in tissue likely differ from TCR repertoires in blood. The genetic and exposure-history diversity represented was limited by the small number of donors. Sharing across a few donors was observed for approximately 4.6% of naive CD4, less than 4% of naive CD8, 2% to 2.5% of memory CD4, and roughly 0.4% of memory CD8 clonotypes. Pairwise subsampling indicated that sequencing depth was expected to affect the degree of clonotype sharing among donors. Naive subsets generally had larger estimated clonotype richness than memory subsets did. Even with the large sequencing depth, rarefaction of the sorted-subset datasets indicated that sequencing was incomplete. Clonotypes shared by all four sorted-subset donors showed higher generation probabilities than non-shared clonotypes.

CD8 naive samples consisted of CD45RO-negative cells that were positively selected for CCR7, yielding a CD45RA+CCR7+ population without TemRA cells. The donors were healthy, HIV-negative adults who had no recently reported acute infections or vaccinations. Every donor was a Caucasian adult living in Nashville, Tennessee, USA. Blood was obtained by leukapheresis, after which PBMCs were separated by Ficoll-Histopaque density gradient centrifugation and cryopreserved in liquid nitrogen vapor phase. Analytical flow cytometry was used to check the purity and quantity of every magnetically sorted T cell population. Each sorted fraction had its genomic DNA isolated and then quantified by UV absorbance on a Nanodrop 2000c. Using the deep immunoSEQ assay, TCR CDR3 regions were amplified from genomic DNA by multiplex PCR. Extracted genomic DNA from each cell subset was spread evenly across all wells of several immunoSEQ 96-well plates, with each plate serving as a replicate. Each replicate PCR for sorted subsets received around 200 ng genomic DNA, equal to tens of thousands of T cell genomes. Purified libraries were quantified with a Qubit 3.0 fluorometer, sized on a Bioanalyzer 2100, and re-quantified with the KAPA Library Quantification kit. Every immunoSEQ 96-well plate was sequenced on a separate single-read 150-cycle Illumina NextSeq 550 flow cell. The study's processing was this. The immunoSEQ output contained only junctional sequences without quality scores, so filtering could not match that applied to full-length reads. To assign V/J genes and CDR3, sequences were annotated against IMGT germline references using PyIR, a Python wrapper for IgBLAST v1.9. Reads with weak V/J assignments (E-value above 1e-6), missing CDR3, stop codons, out-of-frame junctions, or ambiguous translated residues were removed. V3J clonotypes were defined as sequences sharing an identical inferred V gene, J gene, and CDR3 amino acid sequence. Percentage overlap between repertoires was computed as shared unique clonotypes divided by the size of the smaller repertoire. Richness of each repertoire was evaluated using RTK rarefaction, the Chao1 estimator, and Recon v2.1 estimates of unobserved clonotypes. OLGA was used to compute generation probabilities for all TCRbeta clonotypes that the gDNA method yielded from several donors. TCRdb obtained this table from immuneACCESS and retained in-frame rearrangements with V and J assigned. These tables miss some clones; where compared with another copy, unresolved V genes account for less than half of the shortfall, and the remainder is unexplained. That table gives V, J and clone size, and the DNA gave D and trimming. The sample records nearly 2 million clones, about 95% of which are singletons. The top ten constitute 1.2% of the sample.

On this clone: Its binding antigen is unknown. There are no base qualities to consult, and no much larger clone falls within one base. This specimen includes other DNA sequences encoding the same CDR3.

Sequencing was done on a sample of naive CD8+ T cells sorted from blood. This specimen's cell subset or site label, per the study, means: CD45RA+CCR7+. This receptor was obtained from a man aged 18-30 years in good health.

The CDR3 protein: CASSLVQGPYEQYF. The sequence in DNA is TGTGCCAGCAGCTTGGTACAGGGACCCTACGAGCAGTACTTC. The chain is made from TRBV5-4 and TRBJ2-7; a tentative D call is TRBD1 (6 bases match). The CDR3 has 14 amino acids, counting the end cysteine and phenylalanine. Only the CDR3 DNA stays, 42 bases, in frame from base 1. In the germline V gene (reference sequence), CDR1 corresponds to SGHNT and CDR2 to YYREEE. At the junction V is shortened by 0 bases and J by 2 bases, with 9 bases in between.